The T cell receptor (beta chain) under discussion was sequenced for a study of blood T cell repertoires in COVID-19. Study-wide background: The United States, Italy and Spain supplied acute and convalescent COVID-19 samples. The cDNA or gDNA used as material had been derived from T cells, B-cell-depleted T cells, or PBMCs.

Trimming took off 0 bases at V and 6 bases at J, with 15 bases between the two ends. Germline V gene sequence: CDR1 SGHTA, CDR2 FQGNSA. This CDR3 comprises 15 residues. As handled by the study authors: From reference gene primer amplification, estimates of nucleated cell counts were derived. This table comes from immunoSEQ multiplex PCR, and its TCRdb copy is limited to in-frame clones, with some not included. Clone size and V and J calls were adopted from that table, with D and trimming inferred from the DNA. The table includes almost 200,000 clones, about 90% detected once. The chain employs TRBV7-2 and TRBJ2-7, with D possibly being TRBD2 (6 bases). The sequence came from a woman in her 70s with acute or convalescent COVID-19. The material sequenced was peripheral blood. The CDR3 spells CASSLARVVGGEQYF. In DNA, the CDR3 is TGTGCCAGCAGCTTAGCCAGGGTGGTGGGAGGCGAGCAGTACTTC.